This T cell receptor (beta chain) comes out of a study of identical twins (TCRdb year 2016). General notes on the study: To test whether fetal clonotypes persist, the study used deep sequencing on TCR alpha and beta repertoires from monozygotic twins, unrelated adults of various ages, and cord blood. To rule out contamination, replicate twin experiments were performed at different times with different library preparation protocols. Paper-wide results and their limitations: Conclusions relied on cross-sectional statistical analysis, since the same donors could not be followed over many years. In monozygotic twins, recombination models systematically underestimated out-of-frame TCR alpha sharing, but the models matched the sharing seen between unrelated individuals. Out-of-frame TCR alpha sequences shared between twins showed an excess of low generation-probability sequences compared with coincidental sharing between unrelated individuals. Abundant cord blood beta clonotypes carried fewer insertions; young adult naive repertoires showed a weaker similar trend, while memory repertoires showed none. Excess twin sharing in beta out-of-frame sequences was weaker because fewer shared sequences lowered the signal-to-noise ratio. Invariant T cells such as MAIT and iNKT could partly confound zero-insertion analyses, although diverse VJ usage argued against such confounding for most clonotypes.

Only healthy Caucasian donors were included. Three pairs of female monozygotic twins, all aged roughly 18 to 29 years, were included in the twin cohort. Miltenyi CD45RO+ enrichment and human naive T-cell isolation kits were used to isolate memory (CD45RO+) and naive T cells from PBMC. This clonotype was detected only a few times. The target of this receptor is not known. No base qualities exist here, and no much larger clone lies one base off it. Ends trimmed: V by 3 bases, J by 5 bases; bases unmatched to a gene: 3. Including the terminal cysteine and phenylalanine, the CDR3 comprises 12 residues. Here the CDR3 DNA is all that survives: 36 bases in frame from base 1. CDR1 and CDR2 are drawn from the germline V gene (reference sequence): DFQATT, SNEGSKA. Receptor libraries were prepared by 5' RACE. Data came from an Illumina HiSeq 2000. Template switching introduced a universal primer binding site; the final cDNA contained a unique molecular identifier, enabling accurate counting of TCR cDNA molecules. Specific primers in the conserved constant-segment region were used to synthesize first-strand cDNA for the TCR alpha and beta chains. To control for contamination, each cDNA library was double barcoded with a SMART-Mk sample barcode plus Illumina barcodes. TruSeq adapter sequences and Illumina sample barcodes were added in two successive PCR steps. The Illumina HiSeq platform was used with custom primers to sequence TCR alpha and beta cDNA libraries. In the source study's methods: Unique molecular identifiers were extracted from raw reads with MiGEC, and CDR3 positions were determined with MiXCR. Recombination models were inferred per individual with the repgenHMM and IGoR tools using an EM algorithm. The tcR package in R was used for shared clonotype analysis, with sharing normalized by the product of cloneset sizes. To study raw recombination without the effects of thymic and clonal selection, out-of-frame nonproductive sequences were analyzed. The public reads were reprocessed in TCRdb via fastp at Q25 and MiXCR, keeping in-frame beta chains. Rows with one shared CDR3 protein collapse into an entry with the most common genes and DNA. TCRdb's processing, not the authors', yielded these V and J calls. The sample table records under 250,000 distinct CDR3 sequences; 6.5% to 8.5% of these occur just once. 1.5% to 2.5% of the sample rests with the top ten.

The same specimen was also included in a second study, on yellow fever vaccine responses in identical twins. According to the second study: According to the authors, in identical twins the way T cells responded to vaccination appeared partly convergent and partly personalized. In identical twins, the study followed T cell clones that responded to the vaccine with precision.

The sequence came from a woman in her late teens or twenties in good health. Recombination joined TRBV20-1 with TRBJ2-5; TRBD1 agrees with 7 junctional bases. The specimen was memory (CD45RO+) T cells sorted from blood. The sample's cell subset or site label, in plain terms: CD45RO+ enriched T cells. The sequenced DNA: TGCAGTGCTAGGGCCAGGGGGGAGACCCAGTACTTC. This is translated as CSARARGETQYF.